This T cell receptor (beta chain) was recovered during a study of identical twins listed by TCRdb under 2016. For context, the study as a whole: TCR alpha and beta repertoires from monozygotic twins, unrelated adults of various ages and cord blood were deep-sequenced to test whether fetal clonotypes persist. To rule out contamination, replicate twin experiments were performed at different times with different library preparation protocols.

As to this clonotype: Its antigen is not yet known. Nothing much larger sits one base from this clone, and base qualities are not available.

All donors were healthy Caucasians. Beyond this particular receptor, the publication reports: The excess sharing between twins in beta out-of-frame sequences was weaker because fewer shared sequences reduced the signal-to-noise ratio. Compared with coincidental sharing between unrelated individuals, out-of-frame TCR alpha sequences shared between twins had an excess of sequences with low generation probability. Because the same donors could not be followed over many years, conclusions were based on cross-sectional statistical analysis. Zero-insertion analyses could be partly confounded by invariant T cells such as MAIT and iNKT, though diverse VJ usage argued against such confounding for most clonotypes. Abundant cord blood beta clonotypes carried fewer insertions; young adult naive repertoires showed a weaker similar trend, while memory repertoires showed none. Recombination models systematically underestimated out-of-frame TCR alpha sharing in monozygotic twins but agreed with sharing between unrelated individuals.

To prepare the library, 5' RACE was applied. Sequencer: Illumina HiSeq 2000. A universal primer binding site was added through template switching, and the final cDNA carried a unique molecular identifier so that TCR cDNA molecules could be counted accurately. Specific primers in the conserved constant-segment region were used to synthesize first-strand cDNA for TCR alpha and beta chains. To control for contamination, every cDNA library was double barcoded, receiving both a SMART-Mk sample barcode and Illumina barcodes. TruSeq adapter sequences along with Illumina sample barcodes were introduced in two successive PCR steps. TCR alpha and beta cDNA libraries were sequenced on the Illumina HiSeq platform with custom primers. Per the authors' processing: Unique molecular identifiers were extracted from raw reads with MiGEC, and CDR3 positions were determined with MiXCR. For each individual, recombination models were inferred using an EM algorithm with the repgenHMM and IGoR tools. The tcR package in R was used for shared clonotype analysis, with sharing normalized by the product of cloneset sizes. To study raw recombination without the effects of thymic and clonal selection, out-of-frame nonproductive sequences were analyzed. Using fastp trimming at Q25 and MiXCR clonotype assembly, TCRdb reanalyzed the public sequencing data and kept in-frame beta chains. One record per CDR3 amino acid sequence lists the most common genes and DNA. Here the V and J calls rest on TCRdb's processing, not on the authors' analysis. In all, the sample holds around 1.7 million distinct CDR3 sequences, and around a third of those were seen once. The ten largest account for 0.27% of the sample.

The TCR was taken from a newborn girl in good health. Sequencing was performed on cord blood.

The CDR3 region: CASSGGTSGGQETQYF. In nucleotides, the sequence is TGTGCCAGCAGTGGGGGGACTAGCGGAGGGCAAGAGACCCAGTACTTC. Rearrangement joined TRBV25-1 to TRBJ2-5; 11 of the junction bases match TRBD2. The CDR3 measures 16 amino acids from cysteine to phenylalanine. The CDR3 DNA has 48 bases and is translated from base 1. Per the germline V gene, MGHDK is the CDR1 and SYGVNS is the CDR2. The germline V end is reduced by 4 bases and the J end by 2 bases; junction bases left unmatched: 6. When the CDR3 is completed using the reference TRBV25-1 and TRBJ2-5 genes on either side, the full variable domain is EADIYQTPRYLVIGTGKKITLECSQTMGHDKMYWYQQDPGMELHLIHYSYGVNSTEKGDLSSESTVSRIRTEHFPLTLESARPSHTSQYLCASSGGTSGGQETQYFGPGTRLLVL.